Shown below are 10 T cell receptor beta chains from a single sample sequenced in a study of spatial heterogeneity in lung cancer. Noted time point: blood at routine non-recurrence follow-up after resection. TCRdb analysed the 5' RACE reads with MiXCR anew, one entry per CDR3 protein. The sample lists about 43,000 distinct CDR3 sequences; 20% to 25% were seen once. The specimen comprised PBMCs, sampled at follow-up. All receptors come from a female donor with early-stage non-small cell lung cancer.

This clonotype was found many times. The chain uses TRBV9 and TRBJ2-3; TRBD2 agrees at 8 bases. The germline CDR1 and CDR2 sequences are SGDLS and YYNGEE. The CDR3 consists of 15 residues. The J segment lost 4 bases and the V segment lost 4 bases, leaving 8 bases of the junction unmatched. The CDR3 nucleotides read TGTGCCAGCAGCCCCTCGGGGGGGCCTTCAGATACGCAGTATTTT. Translated, it gives CASSPSGGPSDTQYF.

V is TRBV5-1 and J is TRBJ1-1; 7 bases fit TRBD1. J lost 4 bases, V lost 3 bases, and 3 bases had no gene match. This CDR3 is 13 amino acids long. Germline V gives CDR1 SGHRS, CDR2 YFSETQ. The CDR3, as DNA: TGCGCCAGCAGCTCGGAGGGGGCCACTGAAGCTTTCTTT. This encodes CASSSEGATEAFF.

Ten or more counts support this clonotype. The chain is built from TRBV2 and TRBJ2-7; D is unresolved. The CDR3 totals 12 residues. V lost 2 bases and J 4 bases, leaving 6 bases between the germline ends. Germline V gene sequence: CDR1 SNHLY, CDR2 FYNNEI. CDR3 residues: CASSERIYEQYV. CDR3 DNA: TGTGCCAGCAGTGAACGGATTTACGAGCAGTACGTC.

By sample fraction, this clonotype is medium-sized. The chain carries TRBV7-8 and TRBJ2-7; no firm D call. Looked up from germline, CDR1 is SGHVS and CDR2 is FQNEAQ. With 4 bases removed from V and 0 bases from J, the gap between germline ends came to 13 bases. The CDR3 is 15 amino acids. The CDR3 coding sequence is TGTGCCAGCAGCTCTCGGCGGCTTATCTCCTACGAGCAGTACTTC. Protein sequence: CASSSRRLISYEQYF.

The rearrangement links TRBV18 to TRBJ1-2; D may be TRBD1 (6 bases). Trimming took off 3 bases at V and 3 bases at J, with 11 bases between the two ends. This CDR3 comprises 14 residues. CDR1 and CDR2 (germline): KGHSH, LQKENI. The CDR3: CASSPRAGDYGYTF. The CDR3 nucleotides read TGTGCCAGCTCACCCCGCGCAGGGGACTATGGCTACACCTTC.

This chain joins TRBV3-1 and TRBJ2-1; no definite D call. Germline CDR1 reads LGHDT; CDR2 reads YNNKEL (reference sequence). V gave up 2 bases and J gave up 8 bases, with 10 bases separating them. The CDR3 spans 13 residues. The CDR3: CASSQSLMDEQFF. Written as DNA, the CDR3 is TGTGCCAGCAGCCAAAGTCTGATGGATGAGCAGTTCTTC.

The rearrangement joins TRBV3-1 to TRBJ2-7; TRBD2 aligns across 9 bases. V was pared by 4 bases and J by 5 bases, with 9 bases of the junction left unmatched. The CDR3 is 15 amino acids. Germline loops: CDR1 LGHDT, CDR2 YNNKEL (reference sequence). The CDR3, as DNA: TGTGCCAGCAGCCCCTCCGCGGGAGGGGTTCACGAGCAGTACTTC. This codes for CASSPSAGGVHEQYF.

This rearrangement joins TRBV7-6 to TRBJ1-5; weak D call: TRBD1 (5 bases). V was pared by 0 bases and J by 3 bases, with 6 bases between. The germline gives CDR1 SGHVS, CDR2 FNYEAQ. The CDR3 sequence is 14 residues long. The CDR3 spells CASSLAGVNQPQHF. The CDR3 bases are TGTGCCAGCAGCTTAGCAGGGGTCAATCAGCCCCAGCATTTT.

V usage is TRBV30 and J usage is TRBJ2-2; 7 bases map to TRBD2. Trimming took 3 bases from V and 7 from J; bases not matched to a gene: 11. CDR1 is GTSNPN, CDR2 SVGIG, per germline (reference sequence). The CDR3 runs to 15 residues. In nucleotides, the CDR3 is TGTGCCTGGAGAATGGCGGGAGTAGTGGTCGGGGAGCTGTTTTTT. Translation gives CAWRMAGVVVGELFF.

The CDR3 loop reads CAIKSGAGANVLTF. For the CDR3, the DNA is TGTGCCATCAAATCGGGGGCAGGGGCCAACGTCCTGACTTTC. The V and J genes are TRBV10-3 and TRBJ2-6; D possibly matches TRBD1 or TRBD2 (6 bases each). V lost 7 bases and J 4 bases, leaving 11 bases between the germline ends. Germline loops: CDR1 ENHRY, CDR2 SYGVKD. This CDR3 spans 14 amino acids.